This is a list of T cell receptor beta chains from one sample in a study of PD-L1 blockade in urothelial cancer. TCRdb's copy holds only in-frame clones and misses some; the assay was immunoSEQ multiplex PCR. In the table there are over 65,000 clones, 85% to 90% of which are singletons. This specimen was PBMCs, taken around atezolizumab (anti-PD-L1) treatment. The receptors were sampled from a man aged 65-85 years with urothelial cancer. The CDR3 runs from the conserved cysteine through the conserved F or W. A D gene is named only where the DNA matches it firmly. Expanded clones are given a class, and other clones once, few, many or no size at all.

clone_size	v_call	cdr3_length	d_call	j_call	cdr3_nt	cdr3_aa
.	TRBV28	13	TRBD1	TRBJ1-5	TGTGCCAGCACACGGGACAGGCTTCAGCCCCAGCATTTT	CASTRDRLQPQHF
.	TRBV9	13	.	TRBJ2-7	TGTGCCAGCAGCGTAGCAGGAGGGTCCGAGCAGTACTTC	CASSVAGGSEQYF
.	TRBV11-2	15	TRBD2	TRBJ2-7	TGTGCCAGCAGCTTAGGGACGGGAGGGCCGCGCGAGCAGTACTTC	CASSLGTGGPREQYF
.	TRBV18	17	.	TRBJ2-7	TGTGCCAGCTCGGCCTCGTACCCGGGTCGAGTTACCTACGAGCAGTACTTC	CASSASYPGRVTYEQYF
.	TRBV28	13	.	TRBJ1-2	TGTGCCAGCAGTTCCCGATCGGGCTATGGCTACACCTTC	CASSSRSGYGYTF
.	TRBV29-1	14	TRBD1	TRBJ1-3	TGCAGCGTTGAGGAGGGGGCTTTTGGAAACACCATATATTTT	CSVEEGAFGNTIYF
.	TRBV23-1	13	.	TRBJ1-2	TGCGCCAGCAGTCAAGGACAGAACTATGGCTACACCTTC	CASSQGQNYGYTF
.	TRBV14	17	.	TRBJ2-1	TGTGCCAGCAGCCAATGGCCAGGGATTAGCTCCTACAATGAGCAGTTCTTC	CASSQWPGISSYNEQFF
.	TRBV27	13	.	TRBJ2-1	TGTGCCTGGCCAGGGCCCATGAGGAATGAGCAGTTCTTC	CAWPGPMRNEQFF
.	TRBV7-8	17	.	TRBJ2-4	TGTGCCAGCAGCCCCCGGGTAGGTGGGGAGGCCAAAAACATTCAGTACTTC	CASSPRVGGEAKNIQYF
.	TRBV30	17	TRBD2	TRBJ2-1	TGTGCCTGGAGTAGGGGTGGTAGCGGGAGTGGAAACAATGAGCAGTTCTTC	CAWSRGGSGSGNNEQFF
.	TRBV4-2	14	.	TRBJ2-2	TGTGCCAGCAGCCAAGAACAGCAGGCCGGGGAGCTGTTTTTT	CASSQEQQAGELFF
.	TRBV15	16	TRBD1	TRBJ2-5	TGTGCCACCTGGCGTCCGGGACAGGGAGAAAAAGAGACCCAGTACTTC	CATWRPGQGEKETQYF
.	TRBV5-1	14	.	TRBJ2-6	TGCGCCAGCAGCGACATCTCTGGGGCCAACGTCCTGACTTTC	CASSDISGANVLTF
.	TRBV4-2	17	.	TRBJ2-2	TGTGCCAGCAGCCAAAATGATAAAGACAGATACACCGGGGAGCTGTTTTTT	CASSQNDKDRYTGELFF
.	TRBV6-5	14	.	TRBJ2-7	TGTGCCAGCAGTTACTCGGTCACAGGATCCGAGCAGTACTTC	CASSYSVTGSEQYF
.	TRBV9	15	.	TRBJ2-2	TGTGCCAGCCCAGACACCCGAGGGTACACCGGGGAGCTGTTTTTT	CASPDTRGYTGELFF
.	TRBV9	15	TRBD1	TRBJ2-7	TGTGCCAGCAGCCCAACACAGGGGGCTTCCTACGAGCAGTACTTC	CASSPTQGASYEQYF
.	TRBV9	15	TRBD2	TRBJ2-7	TGTGCCAGCAGCCCCCGCGATAGCGGGAGTTACGAGCAGTACTTC	CASSPRDSGSYEQYF
.	TRBV27	17	.	TRBJ2-3	TGTGCCAGCAGCCGTACAAGAGACAGGTGGACCACAGATACGCAGTATTTT	CASSRTRDRWTTDTQYF
.	TRBV19	13	.	TRBJ1-2	TGTGCCAGTAGCACCGGGGGGCAGATCCGCTACACCTTC	CASSTGGQIRYTF
.	TRBV30	16	TRBD2	TRBJ2-2	TGTGCCTGGAGTGACGTAGCGGGAGGCATCACCGGGGAGCTGTTTTTT	CAWSDVAGGITGELFF
.	TRBV11-2	14	.	TRBJ1-2	TGTGCCAGCAGCTTGGCGGGCCCGATTTATGGCTACACCTTC	CASSLAGPIYGYTF
once	TRBV5-1	15	TRBD1	TRBJ1-2	TGCGCCAGCAGCTTGGGGACAGGGATTTTTGGTGGCTACACCTTC	CASSLGTGIFGGYTF
.	TRBV19	14	.	TRBJ1-1	TGTGCCAGTAGCGAAGGACGGGGGAACACTGAAGCTTTCTTT	CASSEGRGNTEAFF
.	TRBV10-2	14	TRBD2	TRBJ2-2	TGCGCCAGCCTTCTAGCGGCGAACACCGGGGAGCTGTTTTTT	CASLLAANTGELFF
.	TRBV10-2	16	TRBD2	TRBJ2-1	TGCGCCAGCAGTTACGGACTAGCGGGAGGTTTGAATGAGCAGTTCTTC	CASSYGLAGGLNEQFF
.	TRBV21-1	11	.	TRBJ1-2	TGTGCCAGCAGCAGGGGCCATGGCTACACCTTC	CASSRGHGYTF
.	TRBV27	12	.	TRBJ2-1	TGTGCCAGCAGTCCCTTACTCGGGGAGCAGTTCTTC	CASSPLLGEQFF
.	TRBV19	17	TRBD1	TRBJ1-5	TGTGCCAGTAGTCTATTCAGGCGGGACAGGGGCAATCAGCCCCAGCATTTT	CASSLFRRDRGNQPQHF
.	TRBV9	17	TRBD2	TRBJ2-3	TGTGCCAGCAGCGTAGGGGATAGCGGGAGAGTTAAAGATACGCAGTATTTT	CASSVGDSGRVKDTQYF
.	TRBV30	11	.	TRBJ1-1	TGTGCCTGGACCCCGCGTTTAGAAGCTTTCTTT	CAWTPRLEAFF
.	TRBV7-2	15	.	TRBJ2-7	TGTGCCAGCACCTCCTTAAGCGGAGTAAGCTACGAGCAGTACTTC	CASTSLSGVSYEQYF
.	TRBV14	15	TRBD2	TRBJ2-3	TGTGCCAGCAGCCTCGGGGGAGGGAGCACAGATACGCAGTATTTT	CASSLGGGSTDTQYF
.	TRBV9	15	TRBD2	TRBJ2-2	TGTGCCAGCAGCGTACAAGCGGGAGGAATCGGGGAGCTGTTTTTT	CASSVQAGGIGELFF
.	TRBV9	15	.	TRBJ2-7	TGTGCCAGCAGCCCTTACAGGGAGCCGGGGCCTGAGCAGTACTTC	CASSPYREPGPEQYF
.	TRBV7-2	13	.	TRBJ1-1	TGTGCCAGCAGCCGGGGGTCCTTTTCTGAAGCTTTCTTT	CASSRGSFSEAFF
.	TRBV6-5	12	.	TRBJ2-3	TGTGCCAGCAGTTACACGGGGACTGCCCAGTATTTT	CASSYTGTAQYF
.	TRBV5-1	15	.	TRBJ1-4	TGCGCCAGCAGCGTAGCAGGGACAACTAATGAAAAACTGTTTTTT	CASSVAGTTNEKLFF
.	TRBV19	17	.	TRBJ1-3	TGTGCCAGTAGTCTAACCGGGACTGAGCTAATTGGAAACACCATATATTTT	CASSLTGTELIGNTIYF
.	TRBV28	17	TRBD2	TRBJ2-3	TGTGCCAGCAGTTCCCCCGCGCCAGCGGGAGGGGGGGATACGCAGTATTTT	CASSSPAPAGGGDTQYF
.	TRBV6-5	14	.	TRBJ1-5	TGTGCCAGCAGTTACGGGCTAAACCATCAGCCCCAGCATTTT	CASSYGLNHQPQHF
.	TRBV5-6	15	TRBD2	TRBJ2-1	TGTGCCAGCAGCTTTAGGGCTAGCGGGAACCGGGAGCAGTTCTTC	CASSFRASGNREQFF
once	TRBV18	16	.	TRBJ1-4	TGTGCCAGCTCACCACGGCAGGGGTCAACTAATGAAAAACTGTTTTTT	CASSPRQGSTNEKLFF
.	TRBV9	15	TRBD1	TRBJ1-2	TGTGCCAGCAGCGTAGCTTCGACGACAGGGGATGGCTACACCTTC	CASSVASTTGDGYTF
.	TRBV9	14	.	TRBJ2-1	TGTGCCAGCAGCGTAGTGGGGGGAGCCGATGTCTCGGTCTTC	CASSVVGGADVSVF
.	TRBV2	15	.	TRBJ2-6	TGTGCCAGCAGTCTACAGAGCTCTGGGGCCAACGTCCTGACTTTC	CASSLQSSGANVLTF